A single sample gave rise to the 7 T cell receptor beta chains below, sequenced in a study of blood T cell repertoires in COVID-19. Data came from immunoSEQ multiplex PCR; TCRdb stores just in-frame clones and leaves some out. The table has some 170,000 clones, 82% seen once. Sequencing used peripheral blood. The receptors here all came from a woman in her seventies with acute or convalescent COVID-19.

The CDR3 DNA reads as TGTGCCAGTAGTTCCGAGACAGGGGTGTTGCTCTCCGGGGAGCTGTTTTTT. Its translation: CASSSETGVLLSGELFF. The V gene is TRBV19, the J gene TRBJ2-2; 8 bases align to TRBD1. The germline V gene encodes CDR1 LNHDA and CDR2 SQIVND (reference sequence). This CDR3 region has 17 residues. With V trimmed by 5 bases and J by 6 bases, 14 bases remained unmatched. Full variable domain (rest looked up from reference TRBV19 and TRBJ2-2): DGGITQSPKYLFRKEGQNVTLSCEQNLNHDAMYWYRQDPGQGLRLIYYSQIVNDFQKGDIAEGYSVSREKKESFPLTVTSAQKNPTAFYLCASSSETGVLLSGELFFGEGSRLTVL.

The chain links TRBV18 to TRBJ2-3; weak D call: TRBD1 (5 bases). V lost 6 bases to trimming and J lost 0 bases, with 13 bases between them. CDR1 KGHSH and CDR2 LQKENI come from the germline V gene. This CDR3 has 15 amino acids. The CDR3 here is CASSDQGISTDTQYF. CDR3 DNA sequence: TGTGCCAGCTCCGACCAGGGCATCAGCACAGATACGCAGTATTTT.

Points on this clone: An end of the junction differs from the germline gene, which may be a read error. V and J are TRBV7-8 and TRBJ2-4, with TRBD1 matching over 9 bases. The CDR3 covers 15 residues. Germline CDR1 and CDR2: SGHVS and FQNEAQ. Here the CDR3 DNA reads TGTGTCAGCAGCTTACAGGGGGCGGCCAAAAACATTCAGTACTTC. It yields the protein CVSSLQGAAKNIQYF.

This clone was found once. The V and J genes are TRBV29-1 and TRBJ1-1; 12 bases are shared with TRBD1. This CDR3 has 13 residues. Losses at the gene ends were 6 bases for V and 7 bases for J; bases not matched to a gene: 6. CDR1 SQVTM and CDR2 ANQGSEA come from the germline V gene. The CDR3 DNA is TGCAGCGTGGCCGGGACAGGGGGCGTTGAAGCTTTCTTT. It is translated as CSVAGTGGVEAFF.

The rearrangement joins TRBV7-2 to TRBJ1-1; D gene uncertain. From germline, CDR1 is SGHTA and CDR2 FQGNSA. V was pared by 3 bases and J by 11 bases, with 7 bases between. This CDR3 is 10 amino acids long. Written as DNA, the CDR3 is TGTGCCAGCAGCTTGGGAGACGCTTTCTTT. Its translation is CASSLGDAFF.

This clone was seen just once. V usage is TRBV5-5 and J usage is TRBJ1-5; D uncertain. Looked up from germline, CDR1 is SGHKS and CDR2 is YYEKEE (reference sequence). The CDR3 sequence is 13 residues long. The V end lost 2 bases, the J end lost 2 bases, and 5 bases lay between the germline ends. As DNA, the CDR3 is TGTGCCAGCAGCTTCGAGGGCAATCAGCCCCAGCATTTT. Encoded protein: CASSFEGNQPQHF. The full variable domain, completed using reference TRBV5-5 and TRBJ1-5, is DAGVTQSPTHLIKTRGQQVTLRCSPISGHKSVSWYQQVLGQGPQFIFQYYEKEERGRGNFPDRFSARQFPNYSSELNVNALLLGDSALYLCASSFEGNQPQHFGDGTRLSIL.

The rearrangement uses TRBV28 and TRBJ2-4; D ambiguous. This CDR3 is built from 13 residues. The V gene lost 4 bases and the J gene lost 0 bases, with 4 bases spanning the gap. Germline loops: CDR1 MDHEN, CDR2 SYDVKM. The CDR3 is CASSSPAKNIQYF. Here the CDR3 DNA reads TGTGCCAGCAGTTCTCCAGCCAAAAACATTCAGTACTTC.